The present entry profiles one T cell receptor (beta chain) with its context. Its antigen specificity is not known. Base qualities were left out, and no much larger clone turns up one base away. The sample comes from a study of cytomegalovirus exposure and HLA in healthy donors (dated by TCRdb to 2016 to 2017). Notes on the research overall: According to a later analysis, one platform produced both the 110 or so validation repertoires and the approximately 660 repertoires of the first cohort. The study aimed to test whether signatures of past pathogen exposure could be identified by cataloging public T cell receptors. Besides the first cohort of about 730 subjects, a separate validation cohort made up of 120 different subjects was used. To predict cytomegalovirus infection status, the study combined high-throughput TCR immunosequencing, statistical association of individual TCRs with disease status, and machine learning. Results and caveats for the whole study, not just this receptor: According to the authors, the approach could potentially be generalized to other disease states and immunological phenotypes. The validation cohort had no HLA typing available for a later analysis, so co-occurrence within that cohort was assessed over all 120 or so repertoires. The classifier was reported to diagnose cytomegalovirus status with high specificity and sensitivity in both the original cohort and the validation cohort. While some public TCRs were present in many individuals, most TCR sequences turned up only very rarely across donors. In vitro tests confirmed that a few of the cytomegalovirus-associated TCR beta chains recognize cytomegalovirus antigens. In the study, around 150 TCR beta chains were listed as associated with cytomegalovirus. Of the cluster scores, roughly 93% were above 0 in a later analysis, which found that TCRs clustered in the first cohort also tended to co-occur in the 120 validation repertoires.

Trimming takes 8 bases off V and 0 bases off J; junction bases not matched to a gene: 6. The CDR3 numbers 14 residues from cysteine through phenylalanine. The sequence is cut down to CDR3 DNA, 42 bases in frame from base 1. Reading the germline V gene (reference sequence) gives CDR1 MNHEY and CDR2 SMNVEV. Libraries were constructed by the immunoSEQ multiplex PCR assay. For the original study's pipeline: A statistical classification framework was developed to diagnose cytomegalovirus status using the catalog of TCR beta chain sequences. TCRdb re-hosts the immuneACCESS table, in-frame sequences only. Its copies lack some clones; in the studies checked, an unresolved V gene accounts for under half of them, and the cause for the rest is not known. That table furnishes V, J and clone size, whereas the DNA furnished D and trimming. Across this sample there are under 250,000 clones, with 80% to 95% seen only once. Of the sample, more than 0.85% falls within the top ten clones.

The donors were included in the validation cohort of around 120 subjects, a group kept apart from the roughly 670-subject first cohort. The sequence links TRBV27 to TRBJ2-7; 8 junctional bases match TRBD2. The sample comprised PBMCs. The origin of this receptor is a woman younger than 35 in good health and CMV-seronegative. Here is the DNA: TGTGCCAGCGGCTTAGCGGGGAACTCCTACGAGCAGTACTTC. The resulting protein is CASGLAGNSYEQYF.